This is a list of T cell receptor beta chains from one sample in a study of blood T cells in healthy people across ages. TCRdb used MiXCR to reprocess the 5' RACE reads, holding one entry per CDR3 protein. The sample comprises roughly 2 million distinct CDR3 sequences, around half of which are singletons, and less than 2.5% rests with the top ten. The source material was blood. These receptors all stem from a woman aged 40 to 50 in good health. Both conserved end residues are part of each CDR3. D genes are given only for firm matches. Not all rows give a size; the values are once, few, many and, for expanded clones, a class.

CDR3 length	V gene	clone size	D gene	J gene	CDR3 DNA	CDR3 protein
13	TRBV29-1	NA	NA	TRBJ2-5	TGCAGCGTTTCCGAGACAGGTATTTATCGGCAGTACTTC	CSVSETGIYRQYF
13	TRBV27	few	NA	TRBJ2-7	TGTGCCAGCAGTTTATATGGCTCCTACGAGCAGTACTTC	CASSLYGSYEQYF
14	TRBV20-1	few	TRBD1	TRBJ2-7	TGCAGTGCTAGAGTAGGGGGCATAAACTACGAGCAGTACTTC	CSARVGGINYEQYF
13	TRBV5-1	NA	NA	TRBJ2-1	TGCGCCAGCAGTTTCACCGTGACAGGCGAGCAGTTCTTC	CASSFTVTGEQFF
16	TRBV13	NA	NA	TRBJ1-2	TGTGCCAGCAGCTTATCGGGCAGCGCGCCTTCGTATGGCTATACCTTC	CASSLSGSAPSYGYTF
17	TRBV6-6	few	NA	TRBJ2-4	TGTGCCAGCAGTTACTCGGGGACGGGGATAGCCAAAAACATTCAGTACTTC	CASSYSGTGIAKNIQYF
13	TRBV12-3/TRBV12-4	once	NA	TRBJ1-2	TGTGCCAGCAGGGGGGCCTGGAACTATGGCTACACCTTC	CASRGAWNYGYTF
15	TRBV18	NA	TRBD2	TRBJ2-5	TGTGCCAGCTCACGGCTAGCGGGGGCCCAAGAGACCCAGTACTTC	CASSRLAGAQETQYF
12	TRBV6-2/TRBV6-3	NA	NA	TRBJ1-2	TGTGCCAGCAGTTGGCGGAACTATGGCTACACCTTC	CASSWRNYGYTF
16	TRBV6-4	NA	TRBD2	TRBJ2-3	TGTGCCAGCAGTGACCATAAAGCGGGGCACACAGATACGCAGTATTTT	CASSDHKAGHTDTQYF
15	TRBV5-5	NA	NA	TRBJ2-1	TGTGCCAGCAGCTTGGGGCCCTTCCGCGGCGATGAGCAGTTCTTC	CASSLGPFRGDEQFF
15	TRBV2	few	TRBD1	TRBJ2-5	TGTGCCAGCAGCGATACAGGGGCAGGCCAAGAGACCCAGTACTTC	CASSDTGAGQETQYF
16	TRBV19	NA	NA	TRBJ2-3	TGTGCCAGTAGTAGTCTGACTACGCTGATCACAGATACGCAGTATTTT	CASSSLTTLITDTQYF
15	TRBV5-6	NA	TRBD1	TRBJ2-5	TGTGCCAGCAGCTTGTCGCCGGGACAGCAAGAGACCCAGTACTTC	CASSLSPGQQETQYF
15	TRBV20-1	few	NA	TRBJ2-7	TGCAGTGCTAGGGATCCGGGACACCTGACCCACGAGCAGTACTTC	CSARDPGHLTHEQYF
16	TRBV5-1	few	NA	TRBJ2-5	TGCGCCAGCAGCTACACACCCGGGACGGATTTGAAGACCCAGTACTTC	CASSYTPGTDLKTQYF
14	TRBV7-9	few	NA	TRBJ2-7	TGTGCCAGCAGCTTAGACGGGACCATCGCCGAGCAGTACTTC	CASSLDGTIAEQYF
17	TRBV20-1	NA	TRBD1	TRBJ2-7	TGCAGTGCTCCGCCCTTTAAGCCACAGGGGGTATCTTACGAGCAGTACTTC	CSAPPFKPQGVSYEQYF
10	TRBV6-5	NA	NA	TRBJ2-7	TGTGCCAGCGGCGAAACGAGGCAGTACTTC	CASGETRQYF
17	TRBV12-3/TRBV12-4	few	NA	TRBJ2-7	TGTGCCAGCAGTTTAGGGGGGGGCGGGGGACTTTCCTACGAGCAGTACTTC	CASSLGGGGGLSYEQYF
15	TRBV7-2	NA	NA	TRBJ2-7	TGTGCCAGCAGCTTTTCGGCCAACTCCTACAATGAGCAGTACTTC	CASSFSANSYNEQYF
18	TRBV15	NA	NA	TRBJ1-5	TGTGCCACCAGCAGAGAGTCCCACAGGGATTATAGCAATCAGCCCCAGCATTTT	CATSRESHRDYSNQPQHF
12	TRBV28	few	NA	TRBJ2-7	TGTGCCAGCCAGACACACTCCTACGAGCAGTACTTC	CASQTHSYEQYF
13	TRBV7-2	NA	TRBD2	TRBJ2-7	TGTGCCAGCAGTGCGGGGGACGCCTACGAGCAGTACTTC	CASSAGDAYEQYF
16	TRBV11-2	few	TRBD2	TRBJ2-3	TGTGCCAGCAGCCCCTCGGGTAGCGGGACCACAGATACGCAGTATTTT	CASSPSGSGTTDTQYF
14	TRBV4-2	NA	NA	TRBJ2-1	TGTGCCAGCAGCCAAGATGTGGAGCGAAATGAGCAGTTCTTC	CASSQDVERNEQFF
13	TRBV7-2	once	NA	TRBJ2-7	TGTGCCTGCACCCCGACTAACTCCTACGAGCAGTACTTC	CACTPTNSYEQYF
15	TRBV2	NA	NA	TRBJ1-6	TGTGCCAGCAGTGAATCCCTGCCCCTGGACTCACCCCTCCACTTT	CASSESLPLDSPLHF
14	TRBV24-1	NA	NA	TRBJ2-3	TGTGCCACCAGTGTCCCAGGGTGCACAGATACGCAGTATTTT	CATSVPGCTDTQYF
12	TRBV7-2	few	NA	TRBJ1-2	TGTGCCAGCAGCTTGGCGGGGACAACCCGCACCTTC	CASSLAGTTRTF
15	TRBV9	few	TRBD1	TRBJ2-5	TGTGCCAGCAGCATCAGGACAGGGGTGTTGGAGACCCAGTACTTC	CASSIRTGVLETQYF
14	TRBV7-9	NA	TRBD2	TRBJ2-7	TGTGCCAGCACAGCGGGGGGTATCGTTTACGAGCAGTACTTC	CASTAGGIVYEQYF
12	TRBV29-1	many	NA	TRBJ2-4	TGCAGCGTTGGGATAGCCAAAAACATTCAGTACTTC	CSVGIAKNIQYF
16	TRBV25-1	NA	NA	TRBJ1-2	TGTGCCAGCAGTGGCCCCCTCGGACGGGCAGCGGGTGGCTACACCTTC	CASSGPLGRAAGGYTF
18	TRBV20-1	NA	TRBD2	TRBJ2-7	TGCAGTGCTAGATCTACTTGGGCTAGCGGGGGGAGCTCCTACGAGCAGTACTTC	CSARSTWASGGSSYEQYF
13	TRBV7-9	NA	NA	TRBJ2-5	TGTGCCAGCAGCCGAAGGACAGTGGAGACCCAGTACTTC	CASSRRTVETQYF
14	TRBV5-1	few	TRBD1	TRBJ2-5	TGCGCCAGCGGGATACCGGGACAGGAAGAGACCCAGTACTTC	CASGIPGQEETQYF
16	TRBV27	NA	TRBD2	TRBJ2-1	TGTGCCAGCAGTGGACGGACTAGCCCGGTAGTCAATGAGCAGTTCTTC	CASSGRTSPVVNEQFF
17	TRBV4-2	NA	TRBD2	TRBJ2-5	TGTGCCAGCAGCCAAGGCCCGCGGCGGGGGGGTCAAGAGACCCAGTACTTC	CASSQGPRRGGQETQYF
15	TRBV7-6	NA	TRBD2	TRBJ2-7	TGTGCCAGCAGCTCGGCGGGGGGCGCATCCTACGAGCAGTACTTC	CASSSAGGASYEQYF
15	TRBV10-3	few	NA	TRBJ2-3	TGTGCCATCAGTCCAGATACCAGAGGTCTCGATACGCAGTATTTT	CAISPDTRGLDTQYF
18	TRBV6-2/TRBV6-3	NA	NA	TRBJ2-6	TGTGCCAGCAGTTATCGGCAGGGCTTCGCCTCTGGGGCCAACGTCCTGACTTTC	CASSYRQGFASGANVLTF
12	TRBV7-2	few	NA	TRBJ2-3	TGTGCCAGCAGCCGCTATGGAGATACGCAGTATTTT	CASSRYGDTQYF
16	TRBV5-1	NA	TRBD2	TRBJ2-3	TGCGCCAGCAGCCCTACCCTAGCGGAGTCCACAGATACGCAGTATTTT	CASSPTLAESTDTQYF
16	TRBV5-1	once	TRBD1	TRBJ1-2	TGCGCCAGCAGCTTGGTAGGACAGGGATCTAACTATGGCTACACCTTC	CASSLVGQGSNYGYTF
17	TRBV4-1	NA	TRBD1	TRBJ2-3	TGCGCCAGCAGCCAAGTCTGGGGACAGGGGGGCACAGATACGCAGTATTTT	CASSQVWGQGGTDTQYF
12	TRBV6-5	NA	NA	TRBJ2-3	TGTGCCAGCATCTCTAGCATAAATACGCAGTATTTT	CASISSINTQYF
17	TRBV7-2	NA	TRBD2	TRBJ2-7	TGTGCCAGCAGCCTTGAGCTAATACAGCGGGGATCCTACGAGCAGTACTTC	CASSLELIQRGSYEQYF
16	TRBV28	NA	NA	TRBJ1-2	TGTGCCAGCAGTTCCGAGACCCGGGTTCAGAAAAATGGCTACACCTTC	CASSSETRVQKNGYTF
14	TRBV6-2/TRBV6-3	few	NA	TRBJ2-1	TGTGCCAGCAGTTATTTAGACGGACCCCTTGAGCAGTTCTTC	CASSYLDGPLEQFF
14	TRBV10-3	NA	NA	TRBJ1-2	TGTGCCATCAGTACCCGGGAACAGAGCTATGGCTACACCTTC	CAISTREQSYGYTF
15	TRBV6-1	few	NA	TRBJ2-1	TGTGCCAGCAGTGAACTGGACTACCCCAACAATGAGCAGTTCTTC	CASSELDYPNNEQFF
13	TRBV7-2	NA	NA	TRBJ2-1	TGTGCCAGCAGCAACCGCCCCCACAATGAGCAGTTCTTC	CASSNRPHNEQFF
16	TRBV6-5	once	NA	TRBJ1-2	TGTGCCAGCAGCCCAAGACAGTTACAGACAAACTATGGCTACACCTTC	CASSPRQLQTNYGYTF